Below, 9 T cell receptor beta chains from the same sample are listed, as sequenced in a study of blood T cell repertoires in COVID-19. The assay was immunoSEQ multiplex PCR, and TCRdb's table has in-frame clones only and misses some. The sample holds roughly 200,000 clones, around 83% seen once. The sequenced sample was peripheral blood. These receptors were obtained from a middle-aged man with active or convalescent COVID-19.

The chain links TRBV9 to TRBJ1-5; no clear D gene. V lost 0 bases, J lost 7 bases, and 8 bases lay in between. The CDR3 is 13 amino acids. Germline CDR1 SGDLS, CDR2 YYNGEE. CDR3 sequence: CASSVDSGQPQHF. DNA for the CDR3: TGTGCCAGCAGCGTAGACAGTGGGCAGCCCCAGCATTTT. Filled out from reference TRBV9 and TRBJ1-5, the complete variable domain reads DSGVTQTPKHLITATGQRVTLRCSPRSGDLSVYWYQQSLDQGLQFLIQYYNGEERAKGNILERFSAQQFPDLHSELNLSSLELGDSALYFCASSVDSGQPQHFGDGTRLSIL.

V usage is TRBV13 and J usage is TRBJ1-1, with 7 nucleotides matching TRBD1. After removal of 7 bases from V and 0 bases from J, the junction contained 11 bases not matched to a gene. CDR1 is PRHDT and CDR2 is FYEKMQ in the germline V gene (reference sequence). The CDR3 length is 16 residues. In DNA form, the CDR3 reads TGTGCCAGCATCTGGAGGGGGCCGGGTGTGAACACTGAAGCTTTCTTT. It encodes CASIWRGPGVNTEAFF.

The CDR3 DNA is TGTGCCAGCAGCTACAGGGGAGGGAACACTGAAGCTTTCTTT. This encodes CASSYRGGNTEAFF. This chain uses TRBV6-6 with TRBJ1-1; TRBD1 aligns across 7 bases. Germline lookup yields CDR1 MNHNY and CDR2 SVGAGI (reference sequence). The CDR3 has 14 amino acids. With V trimmed by 6 bases and J by 1 base, 5 bases remained unmatched.

The chain is built from TRBV2 and TRBJ2-4, with D possibly TRBD1 on 5 matching bases. The CDR3 totals 14 residues. The V end lost 6 bases, the J end lost 6 bases, and 15 bases lay between the germline ends. The germline V gene has CDR1 SNHLY and CDR2 FYNNEI. This CDR3 reads CASSPDTFINIQYF. CDR3 bases: TGTGCCAGCAGCCCGGACACGTTCATAAACATTCAGTACTTC. Full variable domain (missing parts from reference TRBV2 and TRBJ2-4): EPEVTQTPSHQVTQMGQEVILRCVPISNHLYFYWYRQILGQKVEFLVSFYNNEISEKSEIFDDQFSVERPDGSNFTLKIRSTKLEDSAMYFCASSPDTFINIQYFGAGTRLSVL.

The chain uses TRBV19 and TRBJ1-3; D is possibly TRBD1 (6 bases). This CDR3 comprises 14 residues. From germline, CDR1 is LNHDA and CDR2 SQIVND (reference sequence). The V and J ends lost 5 bases and 2 bases respectively, with 10 bases between them. The CDR3 coding sequence is TGTGCCAGTAGTCCGGGGACAACTGGAAACACCATATATTTT. Translated, it gives CASSPGTTGNTIYF.

The chain has TRBV25-1 and TRBJ2-1; no definite D call. With 0 bases removed from V and 6 bases from J, the gap between germline ends came to 6 bases. Germline-derived CDR1 and CDR2 are MGHDK and SYGVNS. CDR3 length: 13 residues. This chain's CDR3 is CASSEYPGNEQFF. The DNA of the CDR3 is TGTGCCAGCAGTGAATATCCAGGCAATGAGCAGTTCTTC.

V is TRBV21-1 and J is TRBJ1-2. TRBV21-1 is an annotated pseudogene. The length of the CDR3 is 12 residues. In DNA, the CDR3 is TGTGCCAGCAGCTTGACGGAGTATGGCTACACCTTC. This gives the protein CASSLTEYGYTF.

The chain carries TRBV11-2 and TRBJ1-4; 8 bases agree with TRBD1. With 5 bases clipped from V and 11 bases from J, the junction kept 13 bases outside the gene matches. The CDR3 spans 15 residues. Per germline, CDR1 SGHAT and CDR2 FQNNGV. The CDR3 nucleotides read TGTGCCAGCAGCCCGATCGGGACAGGTCAAGGGAAACTGTTTTTT. Its translation is CASSPIGTGQGKLFF.

V usage is TRBV6-1 and J usage is TRBJ2-7; D gene ambiguous. Germline V CDR1 and CDR2: MNHNS, SASEGT. The CDR3 length is 12 residues. The V end was cut by 0 bases, the J end by 12 bases, with 12 bases between. The CDR3 nucleotides read TGTGCCAGCAGTGAAGCGGCGGTATTGACGTACTTC. It translates to CASSEAAVLTYF.